Listed below are T cell receptor beta chains from one sample, sequenced in a study of OX40 agonist ivuxolimab in advanced cancers. The protocol was immunoSEQ multiplex PCR, while the TCRdb copy is restricted to in-frame clones and leaves out a portion. Here the sample spans about 11,000 clones, 60% to 85% being singletons. The sample was CD4+ or CD8+ T cells sorted from blood, taken in a trial of the OX40 agonist ivuxolimab. The receptors here all came from an adult with an advanced solid tumor such as melanoma, head and neck, liver or kidney cancer. Each CDR3 is given with its conserved first and last residue. D genes are given only for firm matches. Some rows have no size entry. The others give once, few or many, or a class for an expanded clone.

size,D,V,J,DNA,CDR3
-,TRBD1,TRBV4-3,TRBJ2-2,TGCGCCAGCAGCCACGCAGGGGGCTACGGGGAGCTGTTTTTT,CASSHAGGYGELFF
-,-,TRBV4-3,TRBJ2-1,TGCGCCAGCAGCCCTCTCGTTGGTAACAACAATGAGCAGTTCTTC,CASSPLVGNNNEQFF
-,-,TRBV19,TRBJ2-7,TGTGCCAGTAGCTCGGGGGCAGTCCACGAGCAGTACTTC,CASSSGAVHEQYF
-,-,TRBV14,TRBJ2-7,TGTGCCAGCAGCCCCCCCCTCTCCTACGAGCAGTACTTC,CASSPPLSYEQYF
-,-,TRBV7-9,TRBJ2-7,TGTGCCAGCAGCCTCAACTTCGAGCAGTACTTC,CASSLNFEQYF
-,TRBD2,TRBV9,TRBJ2-5,TGTGCCAGCAGCGTAGAGGCTAGCGGGAAAGAGACCCAGTACTTC,CASSVEASGKETQYF
few,TRBD2,TRBV29-1,TRBJ2-7,TGCAGCGTGGGGAGCGGGAGGGCCTTCGGATACGAGCAGTACTTC,CSVGSGRAFGYEQYF
-,TRBD1,TRBV2,TRBJ2-7,TGTGCCAGCAGCGGGACAGGGTACGACGAGCAGTACTTC,CASSGTGYDEQYF
-,-,TRBV7-9,TRBJ2-7,TGTGCCAGCAGCTTGATCTTAGGGGGGCGGCCCGAGCAGTACTTC,CASSLILGGRPEQYF
-,TRBD1,TRBV6-5,TRBJ1-6,TGTGCCAGCAGTTCTGGGACAGAGTTGAATTCACCCCTCCACTTT,CASSSGTELNSPLHF
few,-,TRBV6-1,TRBJ2-7,TGTGCCAGCAACCCCCTCGGGTACGCATCCTACGAGCAGTACTTC,CASNPLGYASYEQYF
-,-,TRBV4-1,TRBJ2-5,TGCGCCAGCAGCCAAGTGGGGTTTCGGGAGACCCAGTACTTC,CASSQVGFRETQYF
-,TRBD1,TRBV7-3,TRBJ2-3,TGTGCCAGCAGCATGACAGGGCTGATAACAGATACGCAGTATTTT,CASSMTGLITDTQYF
-,-,TRBV28,TRBJ2-5,TGTGCCAGCAGTTTATTACGGGGGGCGACGGGAGAGACCCAGTACTTC,CASSLLRGATGETQYF
-,-,TRBV5-6,TRBJ2-1,TGTGCCAGCAGCTTAACGCCCGAGGGAGGCAATGAGCAGTTCTTC,CASSLTPEGGNEQFF
-,TRBD1,TRBV29-1,TRBJ1-1,TGCAGCGGTGAGCTTGACAGGGATGAAGCTTTCTTT,CSGELDRDEAFF
once,-,TRBV25-1,TRBJ1-1,TGTGCCAGCAGTGTGGGGGGGAACACTGAAGCTTTCTTT,CASSVGGNTEAFF
-,-,TRBV5-6,TRBJ2-7,TGTGCCAGCTCGCAGGGTTCCAGTGAGCAGTACTTC,CASSQGSSEQYF
once,-,TRBV4-3,TRBJ2-7,TGCGCCAGCAGCCCCGGCGATTCCATCTCCTACGAGCAGTACTTC,CASSPGDSISYEQYF
medium-sized,-,TRBV20-1,TRBJ2-7,TGCAGTGCTCAACAGGGCGAGCAGTACTTC,CSAQQGEQYF
-,-,TRBV2,TRBJ2-7,TGTGCCAGCGGAACAGGGCCCTACGAGCAGTACTTC,CASGTGPYEQYF
once,-,TRBV25-1,TRBJ2-7,TGTGCCAGCAGCCTGGCAGGGGACCACGAGCAGTACTTC,CASSLAGDHEQYF
-,TRBD1,TRBV19,TRBJ1-1,TGTGCCAGTAGTACCGGGACAGCCGACCTGAACACTGAAGCTTTCTTT,CASSTGTADLNTEAFF
-,TRBD1,TRBV11-2,TRBJ2-7,TGTGCCAGCAGCTCCCTCCTATCAGGGGGCGCCGAGCAGTACTTC,CASSSLLSGGAEQYF
-,TRBD1,TRBV9,TRBJ2-7,TGTGCCAGCAGCATTGGACAGGATTCCTACGAGCAGTACTTC,CASSIGQDSYEQYF
-,-,TRBV6-5,TRBJ1-1,TGTGCCAGCAGGTCCGACAGTGAAGCTTTCTTT,CASRSDSEAFF
-,-,TRBV5-6,TRBJ1-3,TGTGCCAGCAGTCTCGGGGACTCTGGAAACACCATATATTTT,CASSLGDSGNTIYF
-,-,TRBV6-1,TRBJ2-2,TGTGCCAGCGGGGACGCTAACACCGGGGAGCTGTTTTTT,CASGDANTGELFF
-,TRBD2,TRBV28,TRBJ2-1,TGTGCCAGCAGTTTTCCTACTAGCGGGAGGGCCGGTGAGCAGTTCTTC,CASSFPTSGRAGEQFF
once,-,TRBV6-5,TRBJ2-2,TGTGCCAGCAGTTACAGGGAAACCGGGGAGCTGTTTTTT,CASSYRETGELFF
-,-,TRBV21-1,TRBJ1-5,TGTGCCAGTAGACAGGGAAGAGTCTGGGTTTGTCAGCCCCAGCATTTT,CASRQGRVWVCQPQHF
-,TRBD1,TRBV10-3,TRBJ1-2,TGTGCCATCAGTGAGTCGGGGACAGCCTATGGCTACACCTTC,CAISESGTAYGYTF